A selection of T cell receptor beta chains follows, all from one sample in a study of shared clonotypes between healthy human individuals. Clones were read by immunoSEQ multiplex PCR, and TCRdb kept only the in-frame ones, dropping some. The profile shows more than 2 million clones, 90% to 95% of them singletons. Specimen: naive CD4+ T cells sorted from blood. These receptors were obtained from a man aged 18 to 35 in good health. CDR3s leave out the opening cysteine and the closing phenylalanine or tryptophan.

j_gene	v_gene	CDR3aa
TRBJ2-7	TRBV7-2	ASSLAGLAYEQY
TRBJ1-1	TRBV7-2	ASSLATGMNTEAF
TRBJ2-1	TRBV6-5	ASSYSGKYNEQF
TRBJ1-4	TRBV10-3	AIGRGKNEKLF
TRBJ1-1	TRBV5-1	ASSVDGLNTEAF
TRBJ2-7	TRBV5-1	ASSLEGQGSYEQY
TRBJ1-6	TRBV27	ASSFQQFNSPLH
TRBJ2-4	TRBV10-2	ASSESNGRAAKNIQY
TRBJ1-1	TRBV28	ASNTGGRSTEAF
TRBJ2-7	TRBV28	ASRTGTAAFEQY
TRBJ2-7	TRBV2	AIIFSGMGHEQY
TRBJ2-6	TRBV5-6	ASSSRTGSGVLT
TRBJ2-1	TRBV6-1	ASSERAGGIYSYNEQF
TRBJ2-5	TRBV30	AWSAGGQETQY
TRBJ1-2	TRBV18	ASSLLLDLNYGYT
TRBJ2-2	TRBV4-1	ASRKEASGFSTGELF
TRBJ2-1	TRBV6-5	ASSPDIQFYNEQF
TRBJ1-1	TRBV11-2	ASRATGGTEAF
TRBJ2-3	TRBV6-1	ASSGGQGEYADTQY
TRBJ1-1	TRBV30	AWNRDREAF
TRBJ1-5	TRBV21-1	ASSITCHNRRTLNQPQH
TRBJ1-2	TRBV10-2	ASKGAGGYT
TRBJ1-1	TRBV28	ASSTGTKNTEAF
TRBJ2-2	TRBV5-6	ASSATGGTTGELF
TRBJ2-7	TRBV10-1	ASSDGQSYEQY
TRBJ2-5	TRBV19	ASSIVTGSPMETQY
TRBJ2-2	TRBV10-3	AISEKGARNTGELF
TRBJ2-7	TRBV6-5	ASTGQGSGEQY
TRBJ1-5	TRBV5-1	ASAPGAGSNQPQH
TRBJ1-5	TRBV19	ASSIQGGQPQH
TRBJ2-2	TRBV2	ASRIPGQLGVRELF
TRBJ2-1	TRBV13	ASSLVGLAGSNEQF
TRBJ2-2	TRBV28	ASSHLRGQGVYDTGELF
TRBJ2-7	TRBV27	ASRRTESSYEQY
TRBJ1-2	TRBV13	ASSLVRDEGLYGYT
TRBJ1-1	TRBV7-9	ASSLHQGARNTEAF
TRBJ1-3	TRBV5-1	ASSLEGQSSGNTIY
TRBJ1-1	TRBV6-6	ASSYKDPAGAF
TRBJ2-7	TRBV5-8	ASSWEGHEQY
TRBJ1-2	TRBV7-9	ASSLEGNYGYT
TRBJ1-1	TRBV2	AGHRETNTEAF